A selection of T cell receptor beta chains follows, all from one sample in a study of blood T cell repertoires in COVID-19. Assay used: immunoSEQ multiplex PCR; TCRdb lists only in-frame clones, some missing. The top ten hold about 2.6% of the sample, which has about 270,000 clones, more than 75% seen once. The sequenced material came from PBMCs or T cells enriched from blood (not recorded which). These receptors all stem from a woman between 18 and 30 years old who had recovered from COVID-19. Both conserved end residues are part of each CDR3. Fields, in order: D gene, J gene, clone size, V gene, CDR3 protein, CDR3 DNA. D genes are given only for firm matches. Clone size is shown for a subset of rows, as once, few, many or a class of expanded clone.

TRBD1,TRBJ2-4,.,TRBV28,CASRSLRVGQGAYIQYF,TGTGCCAGCAGGTCCCTAAGAGTTGGACAGGGGGCATACATTCAGTACTTC
TRBD1,TRBJ1-2,.,TRBV5-4,CASSPGQGEYGYTF,TGTGCCAGCAGCCCGGGACAGGGAGAGTATGGCTACACCTTC
.,TRBJ1-1,.,TRBV5-8,CASSLSAGVMNTEAFF,TGTGCCAGCAGCTTGAGTGCAGGCGTCATGAACACTGAAGCTTTCTTT
TRBD1,TRBJ2-3,.,TRBV20-1,CSASTGTGVLDTQYF,TGCAGTGCTAGTACCGGGACAGGGGTTTTAGATACGCAGTATTTT
.,TRBJ1-5,.,TRBV5-6,CASSFNRVVQPQHF,TGTGCCAGCAGCTTCAACAGGGTGGTCCAGCCCCAGCATTTT
.,TRBJ1-1,.,TRBV28,CASRTANTEAFF,TGTGCCAGCAGAACTGCGAACACTGAAGCTTTCTTT
TRBD1,TRBJ2-7,.,TRBV18,CASSPGQGVYEQYF,TGTGCCAGCTCACCGGGACAGGGGGTCTACGAGCAGTACTTC
.,TRBJ1-2,few,TRBV5-4,CASSTRQDWTANYGYTF,TGTGCCAGCAGCACCCGACAGGACTGGACTGCTAACTATGGCTACACCTTC
TRBD1,TRBJ1-1,.,TRBV5-1,CASSPLSSGTVNTEAFF,TGCGCCAGCAGCCCACTTTCCTCCGGGACAGTTAACACTGAAGCTTTCTTT
TRBD1,TRBJ2-7,.,TRBV29-1,CSVDDRGRGQYF,TGCAGCGTTGACGACAGGGGGCGCGGGCAGTACTTC
.,TRBJ2-2,.,TRBV7-9,CASSILSGGLNTGELFF,TGTGCCAGCAGCATCTTATCCGGGGGTCTGAACACCGGGGAGCTGTTTTTT
.,TRBJ1-4,.,TRBV7-8,CASSLSAWSEKLFF,TGTGCCAGCAGCTTATCAGCTTGGAGTGAAAAACTGTTTTTT
.,TRBJ2-1,.,TRBV19,CASSTGRWVYNEQFF,TGTGCCAGTAGTACAGGAAGGTGGGTTTACAATGAGCAGTTCTTC
TRBD1,TRBJ1-2,.,TRBV4-3,CASSHETGGPYGYTF,TGCGCCAGCAGCCACGAGACAGGGGGCCCCTATGGCTACACCTTC
TRBD1,TRBJ1-5,.,TRBV6-2/TRBV6-3,CASSYSGQPNQPQHF,TGTGCCAGCAGTTACTCGGGACAGCCGAATCAGCCCCAGCATTTT
TRBD2,TRBJ2-3,.,TRBV7-8,CASSSLLAAGTSTDTQYF,TGTGCCAGCAGCTCCCTTCTAGCGGCTGGAACTAGCACAGATACGCAGTATTTT
.,TRBJ1-2,.,TRBV13,CASSVRGVRGYTF,TGTGCCAGCAGCGTCCGGGGGGTGCGTGGCTACACCTTC
.,TRBJ2-2,once,TRBV28,CASSLTQWGPNTGELFF,TGTGCCAGCAGTTTAACTCAATGGGGGCCGAACACCGGGGAGCTGTTTTTT
TRBD1,TRBJ2-7,.,TRBV27,CASSADRGPPSEQYF,TGTGCCAGCAGTGCGGACAGGGGACCCCCCAGCGAGCAGTACTTC
.,TRBJ1-5,.,TRBV19,CASRTIRVNSNQPQHF,TGTGCCAGCCGTACCATAAGAGTTAATAGCAATCAGCCCCAGCATTTT
TRBD1,TRBJ1-2,.,TRBV12-3/TRBV12-4,CASTHGGGDGYTF,TGTGCCAGCACCCATGGAGGGGGCGATGGCTACACCTTC
TRBD2,TRBJ2-2,.,TRBV28,CASSLQISGRTTGELFF,TGTGCCAGCAGTTTACAAATCAGCGGGAGGACAACCGGGGAGCTGTTTTTT
.,TRBJ2-6,.,TRBV19,CASSIDGGAGANVLTF,TGTGCCAGTAGTATAGATGGCGGGGCTGGGGCCAACGTCCTGACTTTC
.,TRBJ2-1,.,TRBV20-1,CSASETRQFF,TGCAGTGCTAGCGAGACTCGGCAGTTCTTC
TRBD1,TRBJ1-5,once,TRBV4-3,CASSQDGSGGYQPQHF,TGCGCCAGCAGCCAAGATGGGTCAGGGGGCTATCAGCCCCAGCATTTT
TRBD2,TRBJ2-5,.,TRBV19,CASSGGLAGGSAQETQYF,TGTGCCAGTAGTGGGGGACTAGCGGGGGGTTCCGCCCAAGAGACCCAGTACTTC
.,TRBJ1-6,.,TRBV6-6,CASRRQDSPLHF,TGTGCCAGCAGGAGACAGGATTCACCCCTCCACTTT
.,TRBJ2-7,.,TRBV28,CASSLVGGKQYF,TGTGCCAGCAGTTTAGTAGGGGGTAAGCAGTACTTC
.,TRBJ2-6,once,TRBV11-3,CASSSPPGIGANVLTF,TGTGCCAGCAGCTCCCCCCCAGGGATTGGGGCCAACGTCCTGACTTTC
.,TRBJ1-1,.,TRBV4-1,CASSPGHANTEAFF,TGCGCCAGCAGCCCGGGACACGCGAACACTGAAGCTTTCTTT
TRBD1,TRBJ2-1,.,TRBV7-6,CASSERQGARYNEQFF,TGTGCCAGCAGCGAGAGACAGGGGGCGCGGTACAATGAGCAGTTCTTC
TRBD2,TRBJ2-1,.,TRBV6-5,CASRGVGYNEQFF,TGTGCCAGCCGGGGGGTGGGGTACAATGAGCAGTTCTTC
TRBD1,TRBJ1-5,.,TRBV7-2,CASSLGRGHNQPQHF,TGTGCCAGCAGCTTAGGCAGGGGGCACAATCAGCCCCAGCATTTT
.,TRBJ2-5,.,TRBV7-3,CASSPTSGETQYF,TGTGCCAGCAGCCCAACCTCGGGAGAGACCCAGTACTTC
.,TRBJ2-1,.,TRBV2,CASTGMKNEQFF,TGTGCCAGCACCGGGATGAAGAATGAGCAGTTCTTC
.,TRBJ2-7,.,TRBV18,CASSLGRGNTYEQYF,TGTGCCAGCTCACTTGGAAGGGGGAACACCTACGAGCAGTACTTC
.,TRBJ2-7,once,TRBV11-2,CASSQYEQYF,TGTGCCAGCAGTCAGTACGAGCAGTACTTC
.,TRBJ2-7,.,TRBV28,CASSLGGRLYEQYF,TGTGCCAGCAGTTTAGGGGGCAGGCTCTACGAGCAGTACTTC
TRBD1,TRBJ1-4,.,TRBV7-9,CASSPSGQGRGEKLFF,TGTGCCAGCAGCCCCAGCGGACAGGGAAGGGGTGAAAAACTGTTTTTT
.,TRBJ2-2,few,TRBV7-2,CASSLGSGGRTGELFF,TGTGCCAGCAGCTTAGGTTCAGGGGGGAGAACCGGGGAGCTGTTTTTT
.,TRBJ1-3,.,TRBV3-1/TRBV3-2,CASSPFTQGRSGNTIYF,TGTGCCAGCAGCCCCTTCACCCAGGGGCGCTCTGGAAACACCATATATTTT
TRBD1,TRBJ1-5,.,TRBV10-1,CASRSDRENQPQHF,TGCGCCAGCAGATCTGACAGGGAGAATCAGCCCCAGCATTTT
.,TRBJ2-3,.,TRBV5-1,CASSFRVGQDTQYF,TGCGCCAGCAGCTTCAGGGTTGGCCAAGATACGCAGTATTTT
TRBD2,TRBJ2-7,once,TRBV27,CASSFGGVSYEQYF,TGTGCCAGCAGTTTTGGGGGGGTATCTTACGAGCAGTACTTC
.,TRBJ2-5,.,TRBV3-1/TRBV3-2,CASRLNSGEETQYF,TGTGCCAGCAGACTTAATAGCGGTGAAGAGACCCAGTACTTC
TRBD1,TRBJ2-3,.,TRBV14,CASSQQGTASDTQYF,TGTGCCAGCAGCCAGCAAGGGACAGCTTCAGATACGCAGTATTTT
.,TRBJ2-7,once,TRBV2,CASRSGSHPYEQYF,TGTGCCAGCAGGTCCGGGAGCCACCCCTACGAGCAGTACTTC
.,TRBJ2-7,.,TRBV10-3,CAISGEGVTTGYEQYF,TGTGCCATCAGTGGTGAGGGGGTGACTACGGGTTACGAGCAGTACTTC
.,TRBJ1-1,.,TRBV19,CASSIDLTGDTEAFF,TGTGCCAGTAGTATAGATCTTACGGGAGACACTGAAGCTTTCTTT
.,TRBJ1-2,.,TRBV19,CASRVHRGQEYGYTF,TGTGCCAGTAGGGTCCACCGCGGGCAGGAGTATGGCTACACCTTC
TRBD2,TRBJ2-2,.,TRBV5-1,CATRSGDNTGELFF,TGCGCCACCCGTAGCGGGGATAACACCGGGGAGCTGTTTTTT
TRBD2,TRBJ2-5,.,TRBV11-3,CASSLGVSGSRETQYF,TGTGCCAGCAGCTTAGGGGTTAGCGGGAGCCGAGAGACCCAGTACTTC
.,TRBJ1-4,.,TRBV4-1,CATYGGEKLFF,TGCGCCACTTATGGGGGGGAAAAACTGTTTTTT
.,TRBJ1-1,.,TRBV5-5,CASSLTGRNTEAFF,TGTGCCAGCAGCTTGACAGGGAGGAACACTGAAGCTTTCTTT
.,TRBJ2-1,.,TRBV7-9,CASSELVGGFNEQFF,TGTGCCAGCAGCGAGCTAGTGGGAGGATTCAATGAGCAGTTCTTC
.,TRBJ2-7,.,TRBV5-1,CASSLELTGSPLSYEQYF,TGCGCCAGCAGCTTGGAATTAACAGGGTCCCCTCTCTCCTACGAGCAGTACTTC
TRBD2,TRBJ2-1,.,TRBV7-2,CASSSWTSGGIMEFF,TGTGCCAGCAGCTCGTGGACTAGCGGGGGGATTATGGAGTTCTTC
.,TRBJ2-1,few,TRBV29-1,CSAEEGRSSYNEQFF,TGCAGCGCCGAGGAGGGGAGGAGCTCCTACAATGAGCAGTTCTTC
TRBD1,TRBJ1-3,.,TRBV11-3,CASSSRGQEGNTIYF,TGTGCCAGCAGCTCCCGGGGACAGGAAGGAAACACCATATATTTT